This T cell receptor beta chain was captured in a study of T-cell reconstitution after alpha-beta-depleted transplantation in children. CDR1 and CDR2 (germline): SEHNR, FQNEAQ (reference sequence). V was trimmed by 6 bases and J by 2 bases, leaving 10 bases between them. The CDR3 runs 13 residues. Preparation of the TCRbeta library involved a method that used unique molecular identifiers. TCRdb called the PCR reads again in MiXCR, with one record for every CDR3 protein. The repertoire holds tens of thousands of distinct CDR3 sequences, with roughly 5.7% as singletons. This clonotype showed up many times.

The receptor comes from a male patient under 18 who had a stem cell transplant for acute myeloid leukemia, so the T cells may come from the graft donor. This sample comprised PBMCs, mostly from graft donor cells, obtained 180 days after TCRalphabeta/CD19-depleted stem cell transplant. The rearrangement joins TRBV7-9 to TRBJ1-1, with D unclear. The CDR3 DNA follows: TGTGCCAGCAGGCGGACGGCCAACACTGAAGCTTTCTTT. Protein sequence: CASRRTANTEAFF.